A selection of T cell receptor beta chains follows, all from one sample in a study of post-analysis software for immune sequencing data. One entry per CDR3 protein results from TCRdb running MiXCR on the PCR reads. The data contain approximately 660,000 distinct CDR3 sequences, approximately 59% of them singletons. Material for sequencing was blood. These receptors all come from a girl aged 2 to 10 with multiple sclerosis. The CDR3 runs from the conserved cysteine through the conserved F or W. A D gene is named only where the DNA matches it firmly. Size is stated for part of the rows, as once, few or many counts, or as a class when the clone is expanded.

>NA|TRBV18|TRBJ2-7|NA
TGTGCCAGCCTCTCGGGGGATACCTACGAGCAGTACTTC
CASLSGDTYEQYF
>NA|TRBV5-6|TRBJ2-3|TRBD1
TGTGCCAGCAGCGCCGGGACAGGCGGCCCAGATACGCAGTATTTT
CASSAGTGGPDTQYF
>once|TRBV20-1|TRBJ2-5|NA
TGCAGTGCTGGATCCGGGACACCGAAGGGAGAGACCCAGTACTTC
CSAGSGTPKGETQYF
>NA|TRBV12-3/TRBV12-4|TRBJ2-5|TRBD2
TGTGCCAGCAGTTTCAGCGGGGGGGAAGAGACCCAGTACTTC
CASSFSGGEETQYF
>NA|TRBV9|TRBJ1-6|TRBD1
TGTGCCAGCAGCGTAGGGACAGGGGATTCACCCCTCCACTTT
CASSVGTGDSPLHF
>NA|TRBV29-1|TRBJ2-1|NA
TGCAGCGTTGAAGGGCTAGCAATCAATGAGCAGTTCTTC
CSVEGLAINEQFF
>NA|TRBV25-1|TRBJ1-1|TRBD1
TGTGCCAGCAGTAACCCGGGACAGGGGGTGTCTGAAGCTTTCTTT
CASSNPGQGVSEAFF
>NA|TRBV20-1|TRBJ2-3|TRBD2
TGCAGTGCTTACGGACTAGCCAACACAGATACGCAGTATTTT
CSAYGLANTDTQYF
>once|TRBV29-1|TRBJ1-1|NA
TGCAGCGTTGAAGCGTCTGAAGTTACGAACACTGAAGCTTTCTTT
CSVEASEVTNTEAFF
>NA|TRBV29-1|TRBJ1-1|NA
TGCAGCGCTAGACAGGCTCTTGAAGCTTTCTTT
CSARQALEAFF
>NA|TRBV7-9|TRBJ2-3|TRBD2
TGTGCCAGCATCGACCTCCTAGCGGGGGGGACAGATACGCAGTATTTT
CASIDLLAGGTDTQYF
>few|TRBV6-5|TRBJ2-1|NA
TGTGCCAGCAGTTACTCGAATGGTGCCAGTAACAATGAGCAGTTCTTC
CASSYSNGASNNEQFF
>NA|TRBV4-3|TRBJ2-1|NA
TGCGCCAGCAGCCAAGATCTAAATGCATATGAGCAGTTCTTC
CASSQDLNAYEQFF
>NA|TRBV20-1|TRBJ2-5|TRBD2
TGCAGTGCTAGAGATTCTAGCGGGGGGGCCCAAGAGACCCAGTACTTC
CSARDSSGGAQETQYF
>few|TRBV7-9|TRBJ1-1|NA
TGTGCCAGCAGCTTAGAGACGGGCACTGAAGCTTTCTTT
CASSLETGTEAFF
>few|TRBV11-2|TRBJ2-5|TRBD2
TGTGCCAGCAGCCCTTATGCGGGGGGGTACCAAGAGACCCAGTACTTC
CASSPYAGGYQETQYF
>NA|TRBV10-3|TRBJ2-7|TRBD2
TGTGCCATCAGTATATTGACTAGCGGGGCCTACGAGCAGTACTTC
CAISILTSGAYEQYF
>NA|TRBV12-3/TRBV12-4|TRBJ1-2|NA
TGTGCCAGCAGTTTTTTGGGAAGCTACACCTTC
CASSFLGSYTF
>NA|TRBV6-1|TRBJ1-1|TRBD1
TGTGCCAGCAGACTATCCGACAGGGCTGAAGCTTTCTTT
CASRLSDRAEAFF
>NA|TRBV6-5|TRBJ1-5|TRBD1
TGTGCCAGCAGCCGACAGGGCCGCAATCAGCCCCAGCATTTT
CASSRQGRNQPQHF
>NA|TRBV5-1|TRBJ2-7|TRBD2
TGCGCCAGCAGCTTGGTAATAGCGGGAGACTACGAGCAGTACTTC
CASSLVIAGDYEQYF
>NA|TRBV10-3|TRBJ2-5|NA
TGTGCCATCAGTGGGCCTCTAGAGACCCAGTACTTC
CAISGPLETQYF
>NA|TRBV15|TRBJ2-7|TRBD1
TGTGCCACCAGCCCCGGGACAGTTTCCTACGAGCAGTACTTC
CATSPGTVSYEQYF
>NA|TRBV7-6|TRBJ1-2|NA
TGTGCCAGCAACCTGAAACAGGGCCATGGCTACACCTTC
CASNLKQGHGYTF
>NA|TRBV7-2|TRBJ2-1|TRBD2
TGTGCCAGCAGCTTAGTTACGGGGGGGCGGGACAATGAGCAGTTCTTC
CASSLVTGGRDNEQFF
>NA|TRBV5-5|TRBJ2-7|NA
TGTGCCAGCAGCTCAACGCGGGCCTTCGAGCAGTACTTC
CASSSTRAFEQYF
>few|TRBV6-5|TRBJ2-7|NA
TGTGCCAGCAGTTACACAGGGCGAAGCTCCTACGAGCAGTACTTC
CASSYTGRSSYEQYF
>NA|TRBV10-3|TRBJ1-1|TRBD1
TGTGCCATCAGTGGGGGACAGGGGGGCTCCGAAGCTTTCTTT
CAISGGQGGSEAFF
>few|TRBV12-3/TRBV12-4|TRBJ2-3|NA
TGTGCCAGCAGTCCCCGGACACGCACAGATACGCAGTATTTT
CASSPRTRTDTQYF
>NA|TRBV6-6|TRBJ1-2|NA
TGTGCCAGCAAAAAAGAAGGCTACACCTTC
CASKKEGYTF
>NA|TRBV20-1|TRBJ1-5|NA
TGCAGTTCCACTTCGGGCAGCAATCAGCCCCAGCATTTT
CSSTSGSNQPQHF
>NA|TRBV21-1|TRBJ2-7|NA
TGTGCCAGCAGCAAAGCGTTACAGGGGGTACCCTACGAGCAGTACTTC
CASSKALQGVPYEQYF
>NA|TRBV7-2|TRBJ1-4|NA
TGTGCCAGCAGCTTAGTCGCAGGGTCTAATGAAAAACGGTTTTTT
CASSLVAGSNEKRFF
>NA|TRBV20-1|TRBJ1-2|NA
TGCAGTGCTAGAGAGGCGGATAGGGACTATGGCTACACCTTC
CSAREADRDYGYTF
>NA|TRBV29-1|TRBJ1-5|NA
TGCAGCGTGACGCCTGGGGATGGGGGTCAGCCCCAGCATTTT
CSVTPGDGGQPQHF
>once|TRBV7-3|TRBJ1-1|NA
TGTGCCAACAGCTTAACCCAGGGCCACACTGAAGCTTTCTTT
CANSLTQGHTEAFF
>many|TRBV6-5|TRBJ2-6|NA
TGTGCCAGCAGCCCAGAAGACTCTGGGGCCAACGTCCTGACTTTC
CASSPEDSGANVLTF
>few|TRBV20-1|TRBJ2-1|TRBD2
TGCAGTGCGGCTGGCTCGCTAGCGGGGGGGATTAATGAGCAGTTCTTC
CSAAGSLAGGINEQFF
>few|TRBV12-3/TRBV12-4|TRBJ2-7|NA
TGTGCCAGCAGTTCCCGACAGGCCTACGAGCAGTACTTC
CASSSRQAYEQYF
>NA|TRBV29-1|TRBJ2-4|TRBD1
TGCAGCGTTGAAGTCAACAGACAGGGCCCAAACATTCAGTACTTC
CSVEVNRQGPNIQYF
>NA|TRBV6-6|TRBJ2-3|NA
TGTGCCAGCAGTTACCGGGCGGAAAGCACAGATACGCAGTATTTT
CASSYRAESTDTQYF
>NA|TRBV4-2|TRBJ2-3|NA
TGTGCCAGCAGCCAAGACAGGGGGGGACCCAGCACAGATACGCAGTATTTT
CASSQDRGGPSTDTQYF
>NA|TRBV7-3|TRBJ2-3|NA
TGTGCCAGCAGCTTATTAAGGGGGGATACGCAGTATTTT
CASSLLRGDTQYF
>NA|TRBV2|TRBJ2-7|NA
TGTGCCAGCAGTGAAAGGAAATGGGGGCAGTACTTC
CASSERKWGQYF